A single T cell receptor beta chain is shown here with its context. This entry is derived from a study of T cells in localized non-small cell lung cancer. Method: immunoSEQ multiplex PCR; TCRdb's copy keeps in-frame clones and lacks some. This repertoire shows 4,000 or so clones, approximately 24% found once; its top ten account for roughly 8.6%. This CDR3 region has 13 residues. In germline, CDR1 is MNHGY, CDR2 SAAAGT. The germline V and J ends were trimmed by 5 bases and 3 bases, with 10 bases remaining between them. The sample was lung tumor tissue, taken before any cancer treatment. The TCR was taken from a woman aged 40-69 years with stage I lung adenocarcinoma. The V and J genes are TRBV6-8 and TRBJ1-2; D is unresolved. In nucleotides, the CDR3 is TGTGCCAGCAGTGAGAGTCGGTACTATGGCTACACCTTC. Protein product: CASSESRYYGYTF.